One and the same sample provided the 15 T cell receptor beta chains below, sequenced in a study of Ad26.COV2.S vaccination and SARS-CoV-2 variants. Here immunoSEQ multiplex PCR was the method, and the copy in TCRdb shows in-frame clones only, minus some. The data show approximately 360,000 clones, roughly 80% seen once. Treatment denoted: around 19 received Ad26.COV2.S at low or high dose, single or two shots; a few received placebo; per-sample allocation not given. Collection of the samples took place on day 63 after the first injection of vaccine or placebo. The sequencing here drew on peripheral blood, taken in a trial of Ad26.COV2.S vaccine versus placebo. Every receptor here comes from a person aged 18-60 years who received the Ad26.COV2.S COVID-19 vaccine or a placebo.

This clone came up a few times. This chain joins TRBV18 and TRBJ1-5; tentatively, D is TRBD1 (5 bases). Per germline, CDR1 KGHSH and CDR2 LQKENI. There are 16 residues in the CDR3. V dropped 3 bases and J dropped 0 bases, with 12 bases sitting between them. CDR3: CASSPVTVTSNQPQHF. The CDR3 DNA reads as TGTGCCAGCTCACCTGTGACAGTTACTAGCAATCAGCCCCAGCATTTT.

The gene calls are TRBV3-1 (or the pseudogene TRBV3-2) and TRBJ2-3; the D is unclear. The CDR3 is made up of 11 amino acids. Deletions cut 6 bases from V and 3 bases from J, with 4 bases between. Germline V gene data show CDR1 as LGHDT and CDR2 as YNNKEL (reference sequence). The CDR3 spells CASSITDTQYF. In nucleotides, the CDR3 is TGTGCCAGCAGTATAACAGATACGCAGTATTTT.

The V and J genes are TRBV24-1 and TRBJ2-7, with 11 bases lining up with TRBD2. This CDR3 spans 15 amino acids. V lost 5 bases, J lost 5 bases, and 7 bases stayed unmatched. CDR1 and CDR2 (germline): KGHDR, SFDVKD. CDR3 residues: CATSGWSSGRNEQYF. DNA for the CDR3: TGTGCCACCAGTGGGTGGTCTAGCGGGAGGAACGAGCAGTACTTC.

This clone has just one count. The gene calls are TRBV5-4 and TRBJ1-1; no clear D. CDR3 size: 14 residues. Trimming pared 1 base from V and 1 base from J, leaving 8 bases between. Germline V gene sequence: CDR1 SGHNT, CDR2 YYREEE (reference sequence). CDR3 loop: CASSLLATNTEAFF. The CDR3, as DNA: TGTGCCAGCAGCTTGTTAGCCACGAACACTGAAGCTTTCTTT.

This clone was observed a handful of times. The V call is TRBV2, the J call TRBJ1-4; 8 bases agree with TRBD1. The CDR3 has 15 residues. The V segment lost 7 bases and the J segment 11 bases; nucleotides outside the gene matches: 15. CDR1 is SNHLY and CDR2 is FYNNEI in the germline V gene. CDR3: CASTELRTGRNKLFF. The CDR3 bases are TGTGCCAGCACCGAACTACGGACAGGGAGGAATAAACTGTTTTTT.

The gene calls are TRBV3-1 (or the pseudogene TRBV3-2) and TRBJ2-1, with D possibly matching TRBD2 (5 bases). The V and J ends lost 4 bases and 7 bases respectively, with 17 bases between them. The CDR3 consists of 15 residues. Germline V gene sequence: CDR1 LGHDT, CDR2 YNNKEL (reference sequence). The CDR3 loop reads CASSRRLNGNNEQFF. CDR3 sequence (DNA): TGTGCCAGCAGCCGTCGACTCAACGGGAATAATGAGCAGTTCTTC.

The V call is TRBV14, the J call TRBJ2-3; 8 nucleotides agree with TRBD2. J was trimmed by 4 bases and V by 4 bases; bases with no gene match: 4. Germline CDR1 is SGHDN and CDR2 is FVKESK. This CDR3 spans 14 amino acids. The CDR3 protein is CASSLLSGADTQYF. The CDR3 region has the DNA TGTGCCAGCAGCCTCCTTAGCGGGGCAGATACGCAGTATTTT.

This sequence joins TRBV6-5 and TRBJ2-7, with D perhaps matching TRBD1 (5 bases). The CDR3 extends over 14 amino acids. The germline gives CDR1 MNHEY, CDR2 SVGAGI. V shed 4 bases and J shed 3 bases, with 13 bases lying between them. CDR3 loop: CASSCQRQSYEQYF. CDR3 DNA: TGTGCCAGCAGTTGCCAGAGACAGAGCTACGAGCAGTACTTC.

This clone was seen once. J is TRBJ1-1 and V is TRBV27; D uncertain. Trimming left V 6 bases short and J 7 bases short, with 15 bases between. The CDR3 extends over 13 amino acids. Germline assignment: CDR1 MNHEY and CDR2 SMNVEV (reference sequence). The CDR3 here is CASRLYRRDEAFF. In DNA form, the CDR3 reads TGTGCCAGCAGGCTTTATCGCCGGGATGAAGCTTTCTTT.

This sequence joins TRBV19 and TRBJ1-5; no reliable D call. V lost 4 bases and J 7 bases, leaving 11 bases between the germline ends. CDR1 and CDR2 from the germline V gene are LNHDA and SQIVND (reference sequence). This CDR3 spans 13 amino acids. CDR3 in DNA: TGTGCCAGTAGTAAAGACTCCCAGCAGCCCCAGCATTTT. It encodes CASSKDSQQPQHF. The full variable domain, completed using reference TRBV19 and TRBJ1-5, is DGGITQSPKYLFRKEGQNVTLSCEQNLNHDAMYWYRQDPGQGLRLIYYSQIVNDFQKGDIAEGYSVSREKKESFPLTVTSAQKNPTAFYLCASSKDSQQPQHFGDGTRLSIL.

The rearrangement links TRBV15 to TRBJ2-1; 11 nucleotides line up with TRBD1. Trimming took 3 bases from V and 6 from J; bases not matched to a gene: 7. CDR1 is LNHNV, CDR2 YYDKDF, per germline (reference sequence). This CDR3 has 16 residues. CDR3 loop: CATSRAGTGGFNEQFF. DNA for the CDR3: TGTGCCACCAGCAGGGCCGGGACAGGGGGTTTCAATGAGCAGTTCTTC.

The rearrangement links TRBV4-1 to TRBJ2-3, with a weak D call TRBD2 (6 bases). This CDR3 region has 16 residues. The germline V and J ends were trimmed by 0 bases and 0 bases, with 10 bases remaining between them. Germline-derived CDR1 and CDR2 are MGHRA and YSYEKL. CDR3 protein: CASSQEGSGSTDTQYF. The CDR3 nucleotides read TGCGCCAGCAGCCAAGAGGGGAGCGGGAGCACAGATACGCAGTATTTT.

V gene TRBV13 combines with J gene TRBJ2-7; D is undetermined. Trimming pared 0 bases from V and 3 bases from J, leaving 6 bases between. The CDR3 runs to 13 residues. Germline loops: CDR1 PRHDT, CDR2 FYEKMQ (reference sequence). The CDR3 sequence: CASSLGPYYEQYF. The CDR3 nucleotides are TGTGCCAGCAGCTTAGGCCCTTACTACGAGCAGTACTTC.

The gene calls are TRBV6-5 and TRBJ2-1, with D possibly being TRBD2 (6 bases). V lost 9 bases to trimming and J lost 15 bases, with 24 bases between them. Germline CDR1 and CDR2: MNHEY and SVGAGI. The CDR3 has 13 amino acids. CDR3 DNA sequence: TGTGCCAGGGTTAGCGGAGGCATCGAAGGGCGGTTCTTC. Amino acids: CARVSGGIEGRFF.

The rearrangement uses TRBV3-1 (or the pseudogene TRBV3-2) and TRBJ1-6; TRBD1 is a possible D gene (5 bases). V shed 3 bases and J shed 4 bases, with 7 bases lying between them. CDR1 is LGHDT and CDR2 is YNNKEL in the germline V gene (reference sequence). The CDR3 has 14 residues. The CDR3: CASSQGRYNSPLHF. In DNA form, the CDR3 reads TGTGCCAGCAGCCAGGGACGGTATAATTCACCCCTCCACTTT.